These T cell receptor beta chains were read from a single sample in a study of T cell repertoires in cytomegalovirus infection. TCRdb reprocessed the reads via MiXCR and lists one record per CDR3 protein. The sample holds 250,000 to 350,000 distinct CDR3 sequences, roughly 25% seen once. Sequenced input: PBMCs. Receptors were obtained from a human donor in good health (CMV status not recorded). Some clones in this sample may be carry-over from other donors' samples. Both conserved end residues are part of each CDR3. D genes are given only for firm matches. For some rows the clone size is stated as once, few or many, or as a class when expanded; others skip it.

abundance: many; j_gene: TRBJ2-7; v_gene: TRBV7-2; d_gene: TRBD1; CDR3nt: TGTGCCAGCAGCTTCGGGACAGCTCGCATCATTCCGTACTTC; CDR3aa: CASSFGTARIIPYF
abundance: few; j_gene: TRBJ2-1; v_gene: TRBV12-3/TRBV12-4; d_gene: TRBD2; CDR3nt: TGTGCCAGCAGTTTCCGGGAGGGCCGGAATGAGCAGTTCTTC; CDR3aa: CASSFREGRNEQFF
abundance: few; j_gene: TRBJ1-5; v_gene: TRBV14; d_gene: .; CDR3nt: TGTGCCAGCAGCCAGGGTGGGATGGGCAATCAGCCCCAGCATTTT; CDR3aa: CASSQGGMGNQPQHF
abundance: .; j_gene: TRBJ2-7; v_gene: TRBV29-1; d_gene: .; CDR3nt: TGCAGCGTTGATGGACAGTACTTC; CDR3aa: CSVDGQYF
abundance: .; j_gene: TRBJ2-6; v_gene: TRBV6-6; d_gene: TRBD2; CDR3nt: TGTGCCAGCAGTTCCATAGCGGGAGGCCACCGGGGGGCCAACGTCCTGACTTTC; CDR3aa: CASSSIAGGHRGANVLTF
abundance: .; j_gene: TRBJ1-5; v_gene: TRBV19; d_gene: .; CDR3nt: TGTGCCAGTAGTGATACAGCTGGGAGCAATCAGCCCCAGCATTTT; CDR3aa: CASSDTAGSNQPQHF
abundance: .; j_gene: TRBJ2-7; v_gene: TRBV7-8; d_gene: .; CDR3nt: TGTGCCAGCAGCTTAGCGGAAATCCACGAGCAGTACTTC; CDR3aa: CASSLAEIHEQYF
abundance: .; j_gene: TRBJ2-5; v_gene: TRBV27; d_gene: TRBD1; CDR3nt: TGTGCCAGCAGTTTCGGGACAGGGGAGGGGGAGACCCAGTACTTC; CDR3aa: CASSFGTGEGETQYF
abundance: few; j_gene: TRBJ2-5; v_gene: TRBV5-4; d_gene: .; CDR3nt: TGTGCCAGCAGCTTGATCCAGGGCAGGGAGACCCAGTACTTC; CDR3aa: CASSLIQGRETQYF
abundance: .; j_gene: TRBJ1-5; v_gene: TRBV19; d_gene: .; CDR3nt: TGTGCCAGTAGTATGATCGTTCAGGGACTAAATAGCAATCAGCCCCAGCATTTT; CDR3aa: CASSMIVQGLNSNQPQHF
abundance: .; j_gene: TRBJ1-4; v_gene: TRBV7-9; d_gene: .; CDR3nt: TGTGCCAGCAGCTTAGTCGGACAGCCTAATGAAAAACTGTTTTTT; CDR3aa: CASSLVGQPNEKLFF
abundance: .; j_gene: TRBJ2-7; v_gene: TRBV5-4; d_gene: .; CDR3nt: TGTGCCAGCAGCCAGGACTTGTACGAGCAGTACTTC; CDR3aa: CASSQDLYEQYF
abundance: few; j_gene: TRBJ2-1; v_gene: TRBV7-9; d_gene: .; CDR3nt: TGTGCCAGCAGCTTAGGAACCGGGCCGAGTTACAATGAGCAGTTCTTC; CDR3aa: CASSLGTGPSYNEQFF
abundance: few; j_gene: TRBJ2-3; v_gene: TRBV12-3/TRBV12-4; d_gene: TRBD1; CDR3nt: TGTGCCAGCAGTTGGACAGGATCGTCCGCAGATACGCAGTATTTT; CDR3aa: CASSWTGSSADTQYF
abundance: .; j_gene: TRBJ2-7; v_gene: TRBV11-2; d_gene: .; CDR3nt: TGTGCCAGCAGCTTAGCCAAGGGGGGGGGGATCTACGAGCAGTACTTC; CDR3aa: CASSLAKGGGIYEQYF
abundance: many; j_gene: TRBJ2-7; v_gene: TRBV6-1; d_gene: .; CDR3nt: TGTGCCAGCAAGTCGGCCAGTCCGACCTACGAGCAGTACTTC; CDR3aa: CASKSASPTYEQYF
abundance: .; j_gene: TRBJ2-2; v_gene: TRBV29-1; d_gene: .; CDR3nt: TGCAGTGTTAGACCGGGGACGGACACCGGGGAGCTGTTTTTT; CDR3aa: CSVRPGTDTGELFF
abundance: .; j_gene: TRBJ1-2; v_gene: TRBV30; d_gene: .; CDR3nt: TGTGCCTGGCGACAGGTTGGCTACACCTTC; CDR3aa: CAWRQVGYTF
abundance: few; j_gene: TRBJ1-2; v_gene: TRBV2; d_gene: TRBD1; CDR3nt: TGTGCCAGCAGTGAGGAGACAGGGGCTAACTATGGCTACACCTTC; CDR3aa: CASSEETGANYGYTF
abundance: .; j_gene: TRBJ1-1; v_gene: TRBV7-9; d_gene: .; CDR3nt: TGTGCCAGCAGCTTTACAGGGATCCCTGAAGCTTTCTTT; CDR3aa: CASSFTGIPEAFF
abundance: .; j_gene: TRBJ1-1; v_gene: TRBV6-2/TRBV6-3; d_gene: .; CDR3nt: TGTGCCAGCAGCTCCGGACGAGTGCTGGCTGAAGCTTTCTTT; CDR3aa: CASSSGRVLAEAFF
abundance: many; j_gene: TRBJ2-1; v_gene: TRBV7-9; d_gene: .; CDR3nt: TGTGCCAGCAGCAGAAACAGTGACAATGAGCAGTTCTTC; CDR3aa: CASSRNSDNEQFF
abundance: .; j_gene: TRBJ2-1; v_gene: TRBV11-2; d_gene: TRBD1; CDR3nt: TGTGCCAGCAGCTCGCAACAGGGGGGAACTGAGCAGTTCTTC; CDR3aa: CASSSQQGGTEQFF
abundance: many; j_gene: TRBJ2-1; v_gene: TRBV19; d_gene: TRBD2; CDR3nt: TGTGCCAGTAGTATAAATAGCGGGAGGGAAAATGAGCAGTTCTTC; CDR3aa: CASSINSGRENEQFF
abundance: few; j_gene: TRBJ2-2; v_gene: TRBV28; d_gene: .; CDR3nt: TGTGCCAGCGGGGAACGGGCAGGGAACACCGGGGAGCTGTTTTTT; CDR3aa: CASGERAGNTGELFF
abundance: .; j_gene: TRBJ1-5; v_gene: TRBV24-1; d_gene: TRBD1; CDR3nt: TGTGCCACCAGTGATGCCGGGACAGGGGTCAATCAGCCCCAGCATTTT; CDR3aa: CATSDAGTGVNQPQHF
abundance: .; j_gene: TRBJ2-5; v_gene: TRBV7-2; d_gene: .; CDR3nt: TGTGCCAGCAGCTTAGTCGGGGGAGGAGAGATCCAGTACTTC; CDR3aa: CASSLVGGGEIQYF
abundance: .; j_gene: TRBJ1-5; v_gene: TRBV5-1; d_gene: .; CDR3nt: TGCGCCAGCAGCTTGGGGCGGGGGGATCAGCCCCAGCATTTT; CDR3aa: CASSLGRGDQPQHF
abundance: .; j_gene: TRBJ2-7; v_gene: TRBV7-2; d_gene: .; CDR3nt: TGTGCCAGCCGCCGGGACACCTACGAGCAGTACTTC; CDR3aa: CASRRDTYEQYF
abundance: few; j_gene: TRBJ2-4; v_gene: TRBV20-1; d_gene: .; CDR3nt: TGCAGTGCCAGAGCCGGACCCGCCGGCATTCAGTACTTC; CDR3aa: CSARAGPAGIQYF
abundance: .; j_gene: TRBJ2-1; v_gene: TRBV12-3/TRBV12-4; d_gene: TRBD2; CDR3nt: TGTGCCAGCATTGCTAGCGGGAGGGCCTACAATGAGCAGTTCTTC; CDR3aa: CASIASGRAYNEQFF
abundance: .; j_gene: TRBJ2-2; v_gene: TRBV20-1; d_gene: TRBD1; CDR3nt: TGCAGTGCTAACCCCGGGACAGGGGGCTTCGGGGAGCTGTTTTTT; CDR3aa: CSANPGTGGFGELFF
abundance: many; j_gene: TRBJ1-5; v_gene: TRBV11-3; d_gene: .; CDR3nt: TGTGCCAGCAGCGACAGACCGAATCAGCCCCAGCATTTT; CDR3aa: CASSDRPNQPQHF
abundance: once; j_gene: TRBJ2-1; v_gene: TRBV5-1; d_gene: .; CDR3nt: TGCGCCAGCAGCTTGGCCTCGGGGCCCCAATCCCACAATGAGCAGTTCTTC; CDR3aa: CASSLASGPQSHNEQFF
abundance: .; j_gene: TRBJ2-1; v_gene: TRBV11-2; d_gene: .; CDR3nt: TGTGCCAGCAGCCCCGGGGCTGAGCAGTTCTTC; CDR3aa: CASSPGAEQFF
abundance: .; j_gene: TRBJ2-7; v_gene: TRBV29-1; d_gene: TRBD1; CDR3nt: TGCAGCGTTGAGGGACAGGGGGCACAGGAGCAGTACTTC; CDR3aa: CSVEGQGAQEQYF
abundance: many; j_gene: TRBJ1-2; v_gene: TRBV7-2; d_gene: TRBD1; CDR3nt: TGTGCCAGCAGCCCTGGACAGGGGTCGGGGCGAGGCTACACCTTC; CDR3aa: CASSPGQGSGRGYTF
abundance: .; j_gene: TRBJ2-7; v_gene: TRBV2; d_gene: .; CDR3nt: TGTGCCAGCAGTGTAGAGAGCTACGAGCAGTACTTC; CDR3aa: CASSVESYEQYF
abundance: .; j_gene: TRBJ1-4; v_gene: TRBV7-9; d_gene: TRBD1; CDR3nt: TGTGCCAGCAGCCCTCCCGGGACAGGGAACGAAAAACTGTTTTTT; CDR3aa: CASSPPGTGNEKLFF
abundance: .; j_gene: TRBJ1-2; v_gene: TRBV24-1; d_gene: .; CDR3nt: TGTGCCACCAGTGATTCAGGGAAAGGTTACACCTTC; CDR3aa: CATSDSGKGYTF
abundance: .; j_gene: TRBJ2-1; v_gene: TRBV10-2; d_gene: .; CDR3nt: TGCGCCAGCAGTCCCCAGCATCCTGAGCAGTTCTTC; CDR3aa: CASSPQHPEQFF
abundance: .; j_gene: TRBJ2-7; v_gene: TRBV28; d_gene: .; CDR3nt: TGTGCCAGCAGTTTAACGGGGGCTCGGGAGGAGCAGTACTTC; CDR3aa: CASSLTGAREEQYF
abundance: .; j_gene: TRBJ2-2; v_gene: TRBV20-1; d_gene: .; CDR3nt: TGCAACTGGAGGCGGAGGAACACCGGGGAGCTGTTTTTT; CDR3aa: CNWRRRNTGELFF
abundance: many; j_gene: TRBJ1-1; v_gene: TRBV7-2; d_gene: .; CDR3nt: TGTGCCAGCAGCCCTAGGCGGGGGAGAACTGAAGCTTTCTTT; CDR3aa: CASSPRRGRTEAFF
abundance: many; j_gene: TRBJ2-3; v_gene: TRBV7-6; d_gene: TRBD2; CDR3nt: TGTGCCAGCAGCTTAAGTCGGGGGGGCACAGATACGCAGTATTTT; CDR3aa: CASSLSRGGTDTQYF
abundance: many; j_gene: TRBJ1-5; v_gene: TRBV28; d_gene: .; CDR3nt: TGTGCCAGCACAGCCAGTTACAATCAGCCCCAGCATTTT; CDR3aa: CASTASYNQPQHF
abundance: many; j_gene: TRBJ2-1; v_gene: TRBV7-2; d_gene: TRBD2; CDR3nt: TGTGCCAGCAGCTTAGCTGGACTAGCGGGAGGGAGAGAGCAGTTCTTC; CDR3aa: CASSLAGLAGGREQFF
abundance: many; j_gene: TRBJ2-1; v_gene: TRBV7-2; d_gene: TRBD2; CDR3nt: TGTGCCAGCAGCTTAGCGGCGGGACTAGTAAAGTTCTTC; CDR3aa: CASSLAAGLVKFF
abundance: few; j_gene: TRBJ2-7; v_gene: TRBV12-3/TRBV12-4; d_gene: TRBD1; CDR3nt: TGTGCCAGCAGCCCCGGACAGGTCTATTCCTACGAGCAGTACTTC; CDR3aa: CASSPGQVYSYEQYF
abundance: .; j_gene: TRBJ1-5; v_gene: TRBV30; d_gene: .; CDR3nt: TGTGCCTGGAGTGTACTCGACAGAAATCAGCCCCAGCATTTT; CDR3aa: CAWSVLDRNQPQHF
abundance: .; j_gene: TRBJ2-3; v_gene: TRBV27; d_gene: TRBD1; CDR3nt: TGTGCCAGCAGTTTCCATCGGACAGGGGGGGATACGCAGTATTTT; CDR3aa: CASSFHRTGGDTQYF
abundance: few; j_gene: TRBJ2-1; v_gene: TRBV4-3; d_gene: TRBD2; CDR3nt: TGCGCCAGCAGCCAAGATCTAGGGGAGGGGAGCAATGAGCAGTTCTTC; CDR3aa: CASSQDLGEGSNEQFF
abundance: .; j_gene: TRBJ2-5; v_gene: TRBV29-1; d_gene: TRBD1; CDR3nt: TGCAGCGTTGTAGGGACAGAAGAGACCCAGTACTTC; CDR3aa: CSVVGTEETQYF
abundance: few; j_gene: TRBJ2-7; v_gene: TRBV28; d_gene: TRBD2; CDR3nt: TGTGCCAGCAGTCCGTCCGGGCTAGCGGGCTCCTACGAGCAGTACTTC; CDR3aa: CASSPSGLAGSYEQYF
abundance: .; j_gene: TRBJ2-1; v_gene: TRBV20-1; d_gene: TRBD1; CDR3nt: TGCAGTGTTGGACAGGGATCGGACAATGAGCAGTTCTTC; CDR3aa: CSVGQGSDNEQFF